Here is one T cell receptor (beta chain) with its context. This sample stems from a study of blood T cell repertoires in COVID-19. This CDR3 contains 16 residues. The ends lost 3 bases at V and 2 bases at J; junction bases unmatched: 10. Germline V gene data show CDR1 as SGHNT and CDR2 as YYREEE (reference sequence). TCRdb keeps only in-frame clones here, not all; method: immunoSEQ multiplex PCR. The sample contains approximately 240,000 clones, roughly four fifths of which appear only once. This clonotype was obtained from a woman aged 40 to 50 with acute COVID-19. The chain links TRBV5-4 to TRBJ2-7, with 8 nucleotides matching TRBD2. Sequencing was done on a sample of PBMCs or T cells enriched from blood (not recorded which). CDR3 DNA sequence: TGTGCCAGCAGCTCCTCGGGAGCGGGAGATGCCTACGAGCAGTACTTC. This translates into CASSSSGAGDAYEQYF.